One and the same sample provided the 26 T cell receptor beta chains below, sequenced in a study of cytomegalovirus exposure and HLA in healthy donors. Vbeta (60) and Jbeta (13) primers were used in the PCR. Some clones are missing from TCRdb's copy, which holds only in-frame ones; the method was immunoSEQ multiplex PCR. The table has 150,000 to 200,000 clones, approximately 90% seen once. The sequenced sample consisted of PBMCs. Receptors were obtained from a boy between 2 and 15 years old in good health and CMV-seronegative.

As regards this clone: At one end the junction does not follow the germline gene, possibly because of a read error. The V and J genes are TRBV7-9 and TRBJ1-1; unclear D gene. Germline V gene sequence: CDR1 SEHNR, CDR2 FQNEAQ (reference sequence). CDR3 length equals 12 residues. This CDR3 reads CSSSFGVTEAFF. CDR3 DNA sequence: TGTTCCAGCAGCTTTGGAGTCACTGAAGCTTTCTTT. The whole variable domain, filled in from reference TRBV7-9 and TRBJ1-1, reads DTGVSQNPRHKITKRGQNVTFRCDPISEHNRLYWYRQTLGQGPEFLTYFQNEAQLEKSRLLSDRFSAERPKGSFSTLEIQRTEQGDSAMYLCSSSFGVTEAFFGQGTRLTVV.

The chain couples TRBV5-1 to TRBJ2-2; D not resolved. V was pared by 6 bases and J by 8 bases, with 11 bases between. Germline loops: CDR1 SGHRS, CDR2 YFSETQ. CDR3 length: 12 residues. CDR3 residues: CASTREEGELFF. The DNA for the CDR3 is TGCGCCAGCACCCGTGAGGAGGGGGAGCTGTTTTTT.

This clone has a single count. The genes are TRBV18 and TRBJ2-7, with TRBD1 matching 8 bases. The V and J ends lost 5 bases and 3 bases, in that order; junction bases with no gene match: 9. This CDR3 is 15 amino acids long. Germline CDR1 is KGHSH and CDR2 is LQKENI. The CDR3 DNA reads as TGTGCCAGCTCATACCTGGACAGGGTGCTCTACGAGCAGTACTTC. Translation: CASSYLDRVLYEQYF.

This sequence joins TRBV6-5 and TRBJ1-2; the D is unclear. This CDR3 is built from 15 residues. V lost 0 bases and J lost 0, with 8 bases in between. Germline values: CDR1 MNHEY, CDR2 SVGAGI. DNA for the CDR3: TGTGCCAGCAGTTACTCGCGGAGTTCTAACTATGGCTACACCTTC. Translated, it gives CASSYSRSSNYGYTF.

J is TRBJ2-7 and V is TRBV27; unclear D gene. From germline, CDR1 is MNHEY and CDR2 SMNVEV (reference sequence). V lost 2 bases and J 4 bases, leaving 18 bases between the germline ends. This CDR3 is 16 amino acids long. For the CDR3, the DNA is TGTGCCAGCAGTTTAATTTCCCCGACAAGGTTATACGAGCAGTACTTC. Translating gives CASSLISPTRLYEQYF.

The rearrangement uses TRBV6-1 and TRBJ2-7; TRBD1 matches at 7 bases. This CDR3 region has 15 residues. Germline V gene sequence: CDR1 MNHNS, CDR2 SASEGT. Germline trimming cut 2 bases from V and 2 bases from J; bases unmatched to any gene: 6. CDR3 loop: CASSELGTATYEQYF. The CDR3 bases are TGTGCCAGCAGTGAACTAGGGACAGCCACCTACGAGCAGTACTTC.

This sequence joins TRBV28 and TRBJ2-3; the D gene is possibly TRBD2 (6 bases). CDR3 length: 14 residues. CDR1 is MDHEN and CDR2 is SYDVKM in the germline V gene. Trimming left V 6 bases short and J 2 bases short, with 12 bases between. CDR3 in DNA: TGTGCCAGCAGCAGGGACTCCCACACAGATACGCAGTATTTT. It is translated as CASSRDSHTDTQYF.

CDR3 sequence: CASSLSRSRGGDGTQYF. Here the CDR3 DNA reads TGCGCCAGCAGCTTGTCGAGGTCCCGCGGAGGGGATGGTACGCAGTATTTT. V is TRBV5-1 and J is TRBJ2-3; tentative D call: TRBD2 (6 bases). This CDR3 has 17 amino acids. Germline CDR1 and CDR2: SGHRS and YFSETQ. V was shortened by 1 base and J by 8 bases, with 23 bases between the two germline ends.

This sequence joins TRBV28 and TRBJ1-1, with D hard to call. This CDR3 region has 10 residues. Trimming left V 8 bases short and J 10 bases short, with 11 bases between. Germline V gene lookup returns CDR1 MDHEN and CDR2 SYDVKM. CDR3 loop: CASSSLRAFF. The CDR3 DNA is TGTGCCAGCTCCTCCCTAAGAGCTTTCTTT.

This clone was seen a few times. J is TRBJ1-1 and V is TRBV6-1; no clear D. The V end lost 5 bases, the J end lost 0 bases, and 7 bases lay between the germline ends. The CDR3 consists of 13 residues. The germline gives CDR1 MNHNS, CDR2 SASEGT. The CDR3 region is CASSLQVNTEAFF. CDR3 sequence (DNA): TGTGCCAGCAGTCTTCAGGTGAACACTGAAGCTTTCTTT.

The chain combines TRBV6-5 with TRBJ1-2; 8 positions match TRBD1. With V trimmed by 5 bases and J by 8 bases, 10 bases remained unmatched. Germline CDR1 reads MNHEY; CDR2 reads SVGAGI. This CDR3 comprises 14 residues. Here the CDR3 reads CASSIGQGVTGYTF. CDR3 sequence (DNA): TGTGCCAGCAGTATCGGACAGGGCGTTACGGGCTACACCTTC.

This rearrangement joins TRBV7-6 to TRBJ2-3; no definite D call. Deletions cut 5 bases from V and 0 bases from J, with 12 bases between. The germline V gene encodes CDR1 SGHVS and CDR2 FNYEAQ. The CDR3 totals 15 residues. CDR3 protein: CASSQSPPSTDTQYF. The CDR3, as DNA: TGTGCCAGCAGCCAAAGCCCCCCTAGCACAGATACGCAGTATTTT.

This chain connects TRBV6-1 to TRBJ2-7, with a possible D match to TRBD2 (5 bases). Looked up from germline, CDR1 is MNHNS and CDR2 is SASEGT. V lost 3 bases, J lost 9 bases, and 21 bases lay in between. The CDR3 extends over 15 amino acids. For the CDR3, the DNA is TGTGCCAGCAGTGACTCGGACTCTACGTGGCTCGGGCAGTACTTC. It translates to CASSDSDSTWLGQYF.

This clone was counted only a few times. The rearrangement links TRBV5-4 to TRBJ1-1, with D hard to call. Deletions cut 0 bases from V and 3 bases from J, with 9 bases between. The CDR3 runs 14 residues. Per germline, CDR1 SGHNT and CDR2 YYREEE (reference sequence). CDR3 loop: CASSLAGLYTEAFF. The DNA for the CDR3 is TGTGCCAGCAGCTTGGCCGGGTTGTACACTGAAGCTTTCTTT.

Turning to this clone: The missing conserved phenylalanine or tryptophan at the end of this CDR3 makes a read error likely. The chain has TRBV30 and TRBJ2-7, with 8 bases that match TRBD2. Germline CDR1 reads GTSNPN; CDR2 reads SVGIG (reference sequence). The CDR3 runs 14 residues. V lost 3 bases to trimming and J lost 1 base; unmatched junction nucleotides: 5. The CDR3 DNA reads TGTGCCTGGAGGGGGACGGGAGGGTCCTACGAGCAGTACCTC. Amino acid sequence: CAWRGTGGSYEQYL.

The chain recombines TRBV27 with TRBJ2-7; D uncertain. Trimming shortened V by 2 bases and J by 2 bases, and 10 bases separated the two germline ends. The CDR3 runs to 14 residues. Germline V gene data show CDR1 as MNHEY and CDR2 as SMNVEV (reference sequence). This CDR3 is CASSLTPGPYEQYF. In nucleotides, the CDR3 is TGTGCCAGCAGTTTAACTCCGGGTCCCTACGAGCAGTACTTC.

The chain joins TRBV10-2 to TRBJ2-5, with D perhaps TRBD2 (6 bases). This CDR3 contains 14 residues. V lost 7 bases, J lost 5 bases, and 17 bases lay in between. From germline, CDR1 is WSHSY and CDR2 SAAADI. CDR3 in amino acids: CASTGGTSGETQYF. CDR3 sequence (DNA): TGCGCCAGCACGGGCGGGACCTCTGGGGAGACCCAGTACTTC.

This sequence joins TRBV18 and TRBJ1-1; 7 nucleotides agree with TRBD1. The CDR3 extends over 15 amino acids. J was trimmed by 3 bases and V by 5 bases; bases with no gene match: 9. Germline lookup yields CDR1 KGHSH and CDR2 LQKENI. CDR3 nucleotide sequence: TGTGCCAGCTCATCCGAAGGGGGCGCGTACACTGAAGCTTTCTTT. Translating it yields CASSSEGGAYTEAFF.

The chain has TRBV9 and TRBJ2-2; TRBD2 agrees at 7 bases. Trimming at V came to 1 base and at J to 4 bases, leaving 13 bases not matched to a gene. Germline V CDR1 and CDR2: SGDLS, YYNGEE. The CDR3 consists of 18 residues. The CDR3, as DNA: TGTGCCAGCAGCGTAACCCCTTCCGGTCCGGGGGGCACCGGGGAGCTGTTTTTT. Amino acids: CASSVTPSGPGGTGELFF.

The V and J genes are TRBV7-9 and TRBJ1-6; the D gene is possibly TRBD1 (6 bases). From germline, CDR1 is SEHNR and CDR2 FQNEAQ (reference sequence). V shed 2 bases and J shed 7 bases, with 12 bases lying between them. The CDR3 is 15 amino acids. This chain's CDR3 is CASSLLVGANSPLHF. The CDR3 region has the DNA TGTGCCAGCAGCTTATTGGTGGGGGCGAATTCACCCCTCCACTTT.

This chain links TRBV11-3 with TRBJ2-7; no clear D. CDR3 length: 11 residues. V was pared by 3 bases and J by 4 bases, with 4 bases between. Per the germline V gene, CDR1 is SGHNT and CDR2 is YENEEA. The CDR3 sequence: CASSFRYEQYF. Here the CDR3 DNA reads TGTGCCAGCAGCTTCAGGTACGAGCAGTACTTC.

The chain couples TRBV6-6 to TRBJ2-7, with TRBD2 matching 12 bases. Germline V lookup: CDR1 MNHNY, CDR2 SVGAGI (reference sequence). The ends lost 7 bases at V and 4 bases at J; junction bases unmatched: 8. This CDR3 comprises 15 residues. The CDR3 loop reads CASISTSGGGYEQYF. The CDR3 DNA sequence: TGTGCCAGCATTTCGACTAGCGGGGGTGGTTACGAGCAGTACTTC.

The chain recombines TRBV28 with TRBJ1-4; D is unclear. The germline CDR1 and CDR2 sequences are MDHEN and SYDVKM. This CDR3 is 14 amino acids long. V was pared by 6 bases and J by 7 bases, with 15 bases between. The CDR3 spells CASRRRGEGEKLFF. Here the CDR3 DNA reads TGTGCCAGCAGGCGGCGCGGGGAAGGTGAAAAACTGTTTTTT.

This clone has only one observation. The chain uses TRBV11-2 and TRBJ2-5, with TRBD2 as a possible D gene (5 bases). The V gene lost 4 bases and the J gene lost 5 bases, with 11 bases spanning the gap. In germline, CDR1 is SGHAT, CDR2 FQNNGV. The CDR3 runs 13 residues. The CDR3 DNA is TGTGCCAGCAGCTCCCTGTCGGGGGAGACCCAGTACTTC. Amino acids: CASSSLSGETQYF.

The chain couples TRBV5-6 to TRBJ2-2; D not resolved. The CDR3 has 15 residues. V was clipped by 2 bases and J by 4 bases, with 12 bases between them. From germline, CDR1 is SGHDT and CDR2 YYEEEE. CDR3: CASSLTSGATGELFF. The CDR3 bases are TGTGCCAGCAGCTTAACTTCCGGAGCCACCGGGGAGCTGTTTTTT. Filled out from reference TRBV5-6 and TRBJ2-2, the complete variable domain reads DAGVTQSPTHLIKTRGQQVTLRCSPKSGHDTVSWYQQALGQGPQFIFQYYEEEERQRGNFPDRFSGHQFPNYSSELNVNALLLGDSALYLCASSLTSGATGELFFGEGSRLTVL.

CDR3 DNA sequence: TGTGCCAGCAGTTCCCCACCGGGACAGAGTATGCCCCAGCATTTT. Translation gives CASSSPPGQSMPQHF. The rearrangement uses TRBV28 and TRBJ1-5, with TRBD1 identical over 7 bases. Germline trimming cut 4 bases from V and 9 bases from J; bases unmatched to any gene: 12. Germline CDR1 MDHEN, CDR2 SYDVKM. The CDR3 covers 15 residues. Supplemented by reference TRBV28 and TRBJ1-5, the full variable domain reads DVKVTQSSRYLVKRTGEKVFLECVQDMDHENMFWYRQDPGLGLRLIYFSYDVKMKEKGDIPEGYSVSREKKERFSLILESASTNQTSMYLCASSSPPGQSMPQHFGDGTRLSIL.